Listed here are 18 T cell receptor beta chains from one sample, sequenced in a study of T cell responses to AZD1222 COVID-19 vaccine. The assay was immunoSEQ multiplex PCR, and TCRdb's table has in-frame clones only and misses some. The sample holds 150,000 to 200,000 clones, 85% to 95% seen once. The sequencing used peripheral blood, collected on day 0 of AZD1222 vaccination. Receptor source: an adult in good health.

The genes are TRBV11-2 and TRBJ2-3; D perhaps matches TRBD2 (5 bases). This CDR3 spans 14 amino acids. V gave up 1 base and J gave up 2 bases, with 7 bases separating them. Per germline, CDR1 SGHAT and CDR2 FQNNGV. The CDR3 loop reads CASSLVTNTDTQYF. DNA of the CDR3: TGTGCCAGCAGCTTAGTGACTAACACAGATACGCAGTATTTT.

The CDR3 is CASSLDPNYGYTF. The DNA of the CDR3 is TGTGCCAGCAGCTTAGACCCTAACTATGGCTACACCTTC. This chain uses TRBV11-2 with TRBJ1-2; D is unclear. In germline, CDR1 is SGHAT, CDR2 FQNNGV. The CDR3 spans 13 residues. V was cut by 0 bases and J by 0 bases, with 2 bases left in between.

The rearrangement uses TRBV27 and TRBJ2-1; 10 bases fit TRBD1. Germline CDR1 MNHEY, CDR2 SMNVEV (reference sequence). V shed 4 bases and J 8 bases; nucleotides not matched to a gene: 5. The CDR3 is made up of 14 amino acids. The CDR3 sequence is CASSSAGQGYEQFF. CDR3 bases: TGTGCCAGCAGTTCCGCGGGACAGGGGTATGAGCAGTTCTTC.

This clone was recorded once. This rearrangement joins TRBV6-5 to TRBJ1-4; D may be TRBD1 (6 bases). Trimming cost V 6 bases and J 3 bases, with 11 bases left between them. The germline V gene encodes CDR1 MNHEY and CDR2 SVGAGI. This CDR3 region has 14 residues. CDR3 in DNA: TGTGCCAGCAGGCAGGGGTGGGCTAATGAAAAACTGTTTTTT. Encoded protein: CASRQGWANEKLFF.

This chain connects TRBV7-2 to TRBJ1-2; D call uncertain. Per the germline V gene, CDR1 is SGHTA and CDR2 is FQGNSA. Between the trimmed V and J ends, which lost 1 base and 0 bases, there was a span of 6 bases. The CDR3 runs 14 residues. The CDR3 DNA reads TGTGCCAGCAGCTTAGGACTAACTAACTATGGCTACACCTTC. Translating gives CASSLGLTNYGYTF.

The table lists this clone with a count of one. The chain has TRBV24-1 and TRBJ2-1; TRBD2 aligns across 7 bases. The CDR3 length is 17 residues. The J segment lost 0 bases and the V segment lost 6 bases, leaving 10 bases of the junction unmatched. Per the germline V gene, CDR1 is KGHDR and CDR2 is SFDVKD. DNA of the CDR3: TGTGCCACCAGTCGCGGGAGCGGGCCTAGCTCCTACAATGAGCAGTTCTTC. Protein sequence: CATSRGSGPSSYNEQFF.

The CDR3 reads CASQITDNSNQPQHF. The CDR3 DNA follows: TGTGCCAGCCAAATTACAGACAATAGCAATCAGCCCCAGCATTTT. The chain links TRBV6-5 to TRBJ1-5, with D hard to call. Trimming cost V 8 bases and J 0 bases, with 14 bases left between them. The CDR3 length is 15 residues. Germline values: CDR1 MNHEY, CDR2 SVGAGI.

The rearrangement uses TRBV6-5 and TRBJ2-1; D gene uncertain. V was shortened by 8 bases and J by 0 bases, with 11 bases between the two germline ends. Germline CDR1 MNHEY, CDR2 SVGAGI. The CDR3 contains 14 residues. As DNA, the CDR3 is TGTGCCAGCCGCGACACGAGCTCCTACAATGAGCAGTTCTTC. Protein product: CASRDTSSYNEQFF.

CDR3 in amino acids: CASSLEWGTVRRTEAFF. CDR3 sequence (DNA): TGTGCCAGCAGCTTGGAGTGGGGGACAGTGAGGAGAACTGAAGCTTTCTTT. The chain employs TRBV5-6 and TRBJ1-1; TRBD1 aligns across 7 bases. Germline-derived CDR1 and CDR2 are SGHDT and YYEEEE. Trimming took 0 bases from V and 5 from J; bases not matched to a gene: 13. The CDR3 is made up of 17 amino acids.

The chain employs TRBV6-5 and TRBJ1-1; D gene unclear. CDR3 length: 13 amino acids. Trimming removed 2 bases at V and 3 bases at J, with 7 bases between. CDR1 is MNHEY, CDR2 SVGAGI, per germline. The DNA of the CDR3 is TGTGCCAGCAGTTACAGGGTTCACACTGAAGCTTTCTTT. Translated: CASSYRVHTEAFF.

The genes are TRBV5-4 and TRBJ2-2, with TRBD2 as a possible D gene (5 bases). V gave up 6 bases and J gave up 7 bases, with 19 bases separating them. The germline gives CDR1 SGHNT, CDR2 YYREEE (reference sequence). This CDR3 spans 15 amino acids. The CDR3 DNA is TGTGCCAGCACCCCTGGGAACGGGGTAGACGGGGAGCTGTTTTTT. Translation gives CASTPGNGVDGELFF.

The V call is TRBV5-4, the J call TRBJ2-3; D is unresolved. V dropped 1 base and J dropped 0 bases, with 6 bases sitting between them. This CDR3 spans 14 amino acids. CDR1 and CDR2 from the germline V gene are SGHNT and YYREEE (reference sequence). DNA of the CDR3: TGTGCCAGCAGCTTGAAGGGAAGCACAGATACGCAGTATTTT. Protein product: CASSLKGSTDTQYF.

The rearrangement uses TRBV4-3 and TRBJ2-6; a possible D gene is TRBD2 (6 bases). This CDR3 region has 16 residues. The germline V and J ends were trimmed by 0 bases and 2 bases, with 8 bases remaining between them. Germline assignment: CDR1 LGHNA and CDR2 YSLEER. DNA of the CDR3: TGCGCCAGCAGCCAAGATGGAGGGGCTGGGGCCAACGTCCTGACTTTC. This codes for CASSQDGGAGANVLTF.

The chain recombines TRBV6-2 or TRBV6-3 with TRBJ2-5; 7 bases match TRBD1. This CDR3 spans 16 amino acids. Germline CDR1 MNHEY, CDR2 SVGEGT. Unmatched junction bases numbered 6, after V lost 2 bases and J lost 0 bases. CDR3 bases: TGTGCCAGCAGTTACAGACAGGGCCTGTACCAAGAGACCCAGTACTTC. Protein: CASSYRQGLYQETQYF.

The CDR3 DNA reads as TGTGCCGTCGGAACGGGACACGGGACCAATGAGCAGTTCTTC. It specifies CAVGTGHGTNEQFF. The chain joins TRBV7-2 to TRBJ2-1; possible D gene TRBD1, 6 bases. Germline CDR1 is SGHTA and CDR2 is FQGNSA. V lost 11 bases and J lost 6, with 20 bases in between. The CDR3 consists of 14 residues.

The rearrangement uses TRBV11-2 and TRBJ2-5, with TRBD1 identical over 9 bases. V was pared by 6 bases and J by 4 bases, with 12 bases of the junction left unmatched. The CDR3 has 16 amino acids. From germline, CDR1 is SGHAT and CDR2 FQNNGV. Here the CDR3 DNA reads TGTGCCAGCAGTCAGGGGACAGGGCCCGCACCAGAGACCCAGTACTTC. Its translation is CASSQGTGPAPETQYF.

Notes on this clone: The same CDR3 can be traced to other DNA sequences in this sample. V gene TRBV27 combines with J gene TRBJ2-2; D possibly corresponds to TRBD1 (6 bases). This CDR3 spans 16 amino acids. CDR1 is MNHEY and CDR2 is SMNVEV in the germline V gene (reference sequence). Trimming shortened V by 2 bases and J by 3 bases, and 13 bases separated the two germline ends. The CDR3 DNA reads as TGTGCCAGCAGTTTAGTTGGGACACTTTACACCGGGGAGCTGTTTTTT. It yields the protein CASSLVGTLYTGELFF.

The chain employs TRBV6-5 and TRBJ2-7; D not resolved. Deletions cut 6 bases from V and 4 bases from J, with 10 bases between. The CDR3 extends over 12 amino acids. CDR1 is MNHEY, CDR2 SVGAGI, per germline. The CDR3: CASRQDGYEQYF. CDR3 sequence (DNA): TGTGCCAGCAGGCAGGACGGTTACGAGCAGTACTTC.